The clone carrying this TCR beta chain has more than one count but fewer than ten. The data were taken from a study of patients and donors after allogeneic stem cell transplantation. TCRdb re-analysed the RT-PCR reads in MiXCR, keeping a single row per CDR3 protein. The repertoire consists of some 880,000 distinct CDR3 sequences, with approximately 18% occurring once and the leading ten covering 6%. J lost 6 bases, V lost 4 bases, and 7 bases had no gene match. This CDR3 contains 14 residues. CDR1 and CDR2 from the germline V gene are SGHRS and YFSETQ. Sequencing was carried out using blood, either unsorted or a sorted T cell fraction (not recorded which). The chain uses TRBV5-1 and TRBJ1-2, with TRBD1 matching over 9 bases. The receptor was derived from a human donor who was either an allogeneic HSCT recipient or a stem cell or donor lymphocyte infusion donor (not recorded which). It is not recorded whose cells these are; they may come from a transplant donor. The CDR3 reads CASSGGQGYNGYTF. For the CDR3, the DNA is TGCGCCAGCAGCGGAGGACAGGGGTACAATGGCTACACCTTC.